This TCR beta chain originates from a study of response to subunit inactivated influenza vaccine. V dropped 1 base and J dropped 3 bases, with 16 bases sitting between them. This CDR3 region has 17 residues. CDR1 and CDR2 from the germline V gene are SGHRS and YFSETQ. TCRdb reanalysed the RT-PCR reads using MiXCR and keeps one entry per CDR3 protein. The sample has about 570,000 distinct CDR3 sequences, over 9% seen once. These sequences were also reported in another study, on T cells expressing NK-cell markers. That publication notes: UMI-tagged 5'RACE template switching yielded the TCR beta cDNA. Sequencing covered eight donors, seven HCMV-seropositive and one seronegative.

This sequence joins TRBV5-1 and TRBJ2-2; D possibly corresponds to TRBD1 (6 bases). The receptor was derived from a man aged 50 to 59 who received an inactivated influenza vaccine. The sample consisted of PBMCs from blood, taken on the day of vaccination. CDR3 DNA sequence: TGCGCCAGCAGCTTGTCGGCCAGGGGTTCATACACCGGGGAGCTGTTTTTT. Protein sequence: CASSLSARGSYTGELFF.